The following is a TCR beta chain sequence with its context. 13 Jbeta primers and 60 Vbeta primers were used for the PCR. Assay: immunoSEQ multiplex PCR; the TCRdb copy retains only in-frame clones and omits some. The sample holds about 74,000 clones. The CDR3 is made up of 13 amino acids. Trimming left V 5 bases short and J 2 bases short, with 10 bases between. Germline loops: CDR1 SGHDT, CDR2 YYEEEE. The record originates from a study of cytomegalovirus exposure and HLA in healthy donors. This chain connects TRBV5-6 to TRBJ1-2; a weak D match, TRBD1 (5 bases). The receptor comes from a female donor in good health and CMV-seropositive. The sample taken for sequencing was PBMCs. The CDR3, as DNA: TGTGCCAGCAGTTTCAGGGCAAACTATGGCTACACCTTC. Its protein is CASSFRANYGYTF.